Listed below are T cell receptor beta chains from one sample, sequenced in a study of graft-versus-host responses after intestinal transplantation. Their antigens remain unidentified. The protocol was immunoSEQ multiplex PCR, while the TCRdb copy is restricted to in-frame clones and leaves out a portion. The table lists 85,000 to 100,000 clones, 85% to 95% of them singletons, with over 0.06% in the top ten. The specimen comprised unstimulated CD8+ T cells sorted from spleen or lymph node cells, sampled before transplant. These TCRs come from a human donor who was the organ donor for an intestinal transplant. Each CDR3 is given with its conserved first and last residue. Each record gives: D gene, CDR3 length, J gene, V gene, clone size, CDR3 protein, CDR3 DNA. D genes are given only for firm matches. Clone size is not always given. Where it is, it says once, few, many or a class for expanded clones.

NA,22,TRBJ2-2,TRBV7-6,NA,CASSPRMSLTGVPSRNTGELFF,TGTGCCAGCAGCCCGAGGATGAGCTTGACAGGCGTACCCTCAAGGAACACCGGGGAGCTGTTTTTT
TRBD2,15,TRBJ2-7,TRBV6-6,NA,CASSRGIAGVDEQYF,TGTGCCAGCAGTAGAGGAATAGCGGGAGTTGACGAGCAGTACTTC
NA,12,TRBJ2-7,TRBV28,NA,CASSYIAREQYF,TGTGCCAGCAGTTATATAGCGCGCGAGCAGTACTTC
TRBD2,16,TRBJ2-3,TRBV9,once,CASSVQGLAGWDTQYF,TGTGCCAGCAGCGTGCAAGGACTAGCGGGATGGGATACGCAGTATTTT
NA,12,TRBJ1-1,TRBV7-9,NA,CASSLGRPGAFF,TGTGCCAGCAGCTTAGGGCGACCGGGAGCTTTCTTT
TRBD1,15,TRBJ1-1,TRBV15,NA,CATSREGTGLAEAFF,TGTGCCACCAGCAGAGAAGGGACAGGGCTGGCTGAAGCTTTCTTT
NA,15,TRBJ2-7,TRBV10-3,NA,CAISGGVVPAYEQYF,TGTGCCATCAGTGGGGGGGTTGTACCCGCTTACGAGCAGTACTTC
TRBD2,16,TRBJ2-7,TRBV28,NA,CASSLAHPSGYYEQYF,TGTGCCAGCAGTTTAGCCCACCCTAGCGGATACTACGAGCAGTACTTC
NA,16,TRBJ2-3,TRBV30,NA,CAWSVDGASVTDTQYF,TGTGCCTGGAGTGTAGATGGAGCTAGCGTCACAGATACGCAGTATTTT
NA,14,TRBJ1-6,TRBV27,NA,CASKGQSNNSPLHF,TGTGCCAGCAAAGGACAGTCAAATAATTCACCCCTCCACTTT
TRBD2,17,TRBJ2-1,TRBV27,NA,CASSRGGPTRWYNEQFF,TGTGCCAGCAGTCGGGGGGGACCAACGAGGTGGTACAATGAGCAGTTCTTC
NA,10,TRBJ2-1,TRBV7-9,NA,CASSPIEQFF,TGTGCCAGCAGTCCTATCGAGCAGTTCTTC
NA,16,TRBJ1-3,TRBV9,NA,CASSVARVSVGNTIYF,TGTGCCAGCAGCGTAGCCCGCGTCTCGGTCGGAAACACCATATATTTT
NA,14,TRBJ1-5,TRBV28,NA,CASSNSLSNQPQHF,TGTGCCAGCAGTAACAGTTTAAGCAATCAGCCCCAGCATTTT
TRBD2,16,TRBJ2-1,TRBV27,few,CASSLQLAGAYNEQFF,TGTGCCAGCAGTTTACAACTAGCGGGGGCCTACAATGAGCAGTTCTTC